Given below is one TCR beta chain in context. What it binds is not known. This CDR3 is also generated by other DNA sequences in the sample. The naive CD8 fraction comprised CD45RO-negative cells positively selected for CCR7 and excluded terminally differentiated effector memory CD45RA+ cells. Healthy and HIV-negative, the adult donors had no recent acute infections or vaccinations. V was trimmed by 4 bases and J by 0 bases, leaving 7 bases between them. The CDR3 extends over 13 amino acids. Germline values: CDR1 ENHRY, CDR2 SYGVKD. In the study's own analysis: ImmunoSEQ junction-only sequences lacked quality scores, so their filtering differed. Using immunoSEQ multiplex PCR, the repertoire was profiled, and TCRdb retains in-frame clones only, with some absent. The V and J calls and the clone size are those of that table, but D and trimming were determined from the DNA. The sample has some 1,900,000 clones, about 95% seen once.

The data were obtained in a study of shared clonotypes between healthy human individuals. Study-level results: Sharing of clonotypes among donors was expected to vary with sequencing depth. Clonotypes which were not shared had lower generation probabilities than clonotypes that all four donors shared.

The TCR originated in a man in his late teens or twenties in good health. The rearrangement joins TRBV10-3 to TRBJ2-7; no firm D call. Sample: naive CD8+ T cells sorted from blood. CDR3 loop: CAISGGSSYEQYF. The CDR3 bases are TGTGCCATCAGTGGAGGAAGCTCCTACGAGCAGTACTTC.